One sample yielded the 10 T cell receptor beta chains listed below, sequenced in a study of OX40 agonist ivuxolimab in advanced cancers. Here immunoSEQ multiplex PCR was the method, and the copy in TCRdb shows in-frame clones only, minus some. Here the sample spans some 80,000 clones, 65% to 90% being singletons. The sample was CD4+ or CD8+ T cells sorted from blood, taken in a trial of the OX40 agonist ivuxolimab. These receptors were collected from an adult with an advanced solid tumor such as melanoma, head and neck, liver or kidney cancer.

This sequence joins TRBV18 and TRBJ1-3; possibly TRBD1 for D (6 bases). The germline CDR1 and CDR2 sequences are KGHSH and LQKENI. The CDR3 extends over 15 amino acids. The germline V and J ends were trimmed by 5 bases and 0 bases, with 11 bases remaining between them. Here the CDR3 reads CASSTTGTSGNTIYF. The CDR3, as DNA: TGTGCCAGCTCAACTACAGGGACCTCTGGAAACACCATATATTTT.

The V call is TRBV25-1, the J call TRBJ2-2, with no clear D. Trimming left V 3 bases short and J 6 bases short, with 8 bases between. The CDR3 runs to 13 residues. From germline, CDR1 is MGHDK and CDR2 SYGVNS. CDR3 sequence reads: CASSETVSGELFF. Here the CDR3 DNA reads TGTGCCAGCAGTGAGACGGTCTCCGGGGAGCTGTTTTTT.

The J gene is TRBJ2-7, the V gene TRBV5-1, with 9 bases aligning to TRBD1. The CDR3 is 13 residues long. Trimming removed 6 bases from V and 3 bases from J; junction bases left unmatched: 4. Germline V gives CDR1 SGHRS, CDR2 YFSETQ. CDR3: CASNRDRDYEQYF. The CDR3 nucleotides read TGCGCCAGCAACCGGGACAGGGACTACGAGCAGTACTTC. The full variable domain, completed using reference TRBV5-1 and TRBJ2-7, is KAGVTQTPRYLIKTRGQQVTLSCSPISGHRSVSWYQQTPGQGLQFLFEYFSETQRNKGNFPGRFSGRQFSNSRSEMNVSTLELGDSALYLCASNRDRDYEQYFGPGTRLTVT.

The V call is TRBV6-5, the J call TRBJ2-1, with 13 bases aligning to TRBD2. The CDR3 totals 15 residues. Trimming took 5 bases from V and 8 from J; bases not matched to a gene: 6. The germline V gene has CDR1 MNHEY and CDR2 SVGAGI. CDR3 region: CASSQPGLAGYEQFF. The CDR3 DNA sequence: TGTGCCAGCAGTCAACCGGGACTAGCGGGGTATGAGCAGTTCTTC.

The V call is TRBV6-1, the J call TRBJ2-1; D not resolved. The germline V gene has CDR1 MNHNS and CDR2 SASEGT. Trimming removed 10 bases from V and 10 bases from J, with 23 bases in between. The CDR3 is made up of 14 amino acids. The CDR3 bases are TGTGCCACCCGAGACCTAGGTGGGCGGCCCGAGCAGTTCTTC. This encodes CATRDLGGRPEQFF.

This rearrangement joins TRBV7-2 to TRBJ2-2; D is unclear. Germline V gene lookup returns CDR1 SGHTA and CDR2 FQGNSA. This CDR3 contains 15 residues. Trimming shortened V by 2 bases and J by 0 bases, and 7 bases separated the two germline ends. The DNA of the CDR3 is TGTGCCAGCAGCTTATGGCAGGCGAACACCGGGGAGCTGTTTTTT. Its translation is CASSLWQANTGELFF.

This chain joins TRBV7-2 and TRBJ2-1, with D perhaps matching TRBD2 (7 bases). The CDR3 is made up of 17 amino acids. V was shortened by 0 bases and J by 8 bases, with 20 bases between the two germline ends. Germline loops: CDR1 SGHTA, CDR2 FQGNSA. Here the CDR3 DNA reads TGTGCCAGCAGCTTAGCGCTGCGGGGGCCTACTCCGCATGAGCAGTTCTTC. It encodes CASSLALRGPTPHEQFF.

The chain combines TRBV5-1 with TRBJ2-6; D is perhaps TRBD1 (6 bases). Germline V CDR1 and CDR2: SGHRS, YFSETQ. The CDR3 spans 15 residues. The ends were cut back, 2 bases at V and 2 bases at J, with 8 bases in the middle. Written as DNA, the CDR3 is TGCGCCAGCAGCTTTCAGGGGACTGGGGCCAACGTCCTGACTTTC. This translates into CASSFQGTGANVLTF.

The rearrangement joins TRBV20-1 to TRBJ2-6; no definite D call. Trimming took 6 bases from V and 0 from J, leaving 0 bases between them. The CDR3 totals 11 residues. Germline CDR1 reads DFQATT; CDR2 reads SNEGSKA (reference sequence). The CDR3 DNA reads as TGCAGTGCCTCTGGGGCCAACGTCCTGACTTTC. Translation: CSASGANVLTF.

V usage is TRBV30 and J usage is TRBJ2-1; 9 nucleotides align to TRBD1. V shed 2 bases, J shed 4 bases, and the junction held 6 bases outside the gene matches. CDR1 is GTSNPN, CDR2 SVGIG, per germline (reference sequence). There are 15 residues in the CDR3. CDR3 protein: CAWSRLQGAYNEQFF. The CDR3 DNA reads TGTGCCTGGAGTCGGTTACAGGGGGCTTACAATGAGCAGTTCTTC.